These 17 T cell receptor beta chains were sequenced from one sample in a study of blood T cells in healthy people across ages. A second 7 to 11 cycle PCR used barcoded and J-beta primers. TCRdb redid the calling of the 5' RACE reads with MiXCR, one entry per CDR3 protein. The profile shows more than 900,000 distinct CDR3 sequences, 25% of them singletons. The sample was also linked to a second study, of T cells of mothers and their children.

Sequencing used blood. These receptor sequences come from a girl aged 2 to 9 in good health.

To note about this clonotype: The junction shows a germline mismatch at one end, possibly a read error. The rearrangement links TRBV12-3 or TRBV12-4 to TRBJ1-2, with 7 bases identical to TRBD1. This CDR3 spans 13 amino acids. The DNA for the CDR3 is TGTGCCAGCGCCCCAGGGGGAGACTACGGCTACACCTTC. Translated, it gives CASAPGGDYGYTF.

The chain is built from TRBV29-1 and TRBJ1-1; TRBD1 matches at 8 bases. CDR3 size: 13 residues. Trimming at V came to 3 bases and at J to 1 base, leaving 1 base not matched to a gene. Germline V gives CDR1 SQVTM, CDR2 ANQGSEA. The DNA for the CDR3 is TGCAGCGTTGAGGGGACAGGGAACACTGAAGCTTTCTTT. Amino acid sequence: CSVEGTGNTEAFF.

In nucleotides, the CDR3 is TGTGCCAGCAGCTTTCAGATGGCAGAGGAGCAGTTCTTC. Translating gives CASSFQMAEEQFF. The gene calls are TRBV7-2 and TRBJ2-1; D unclear. The CDR3 runs 13 residues. Trimming stripped 3 bases from V and 10 bases from J, with 13 bases between. Germline loops: CDR1 SGHTA, CDR2 FQGNSA.

This chain connects TRBV6-2 or TRBV6-3 to TRBJ2-1; TRBD2 agrees at 13 bases. Germline assignment: CDR1 MNHEY and CDR2 SVGEGT. V gave up 6 bases and J gave up 2 bases; unmatched junction bases: 4. The CDR3 loop spans 16 amino acids. CDR3 DNA: TGTGCCAGCAGCGTGGGACTAGCGGGAACCTACAATGAGCAGTTCTTC. It specifies CASSVGLAGTYNEQFF.

This clonotype turned up a few times. The J gene is TRBJ2-6, the V gene TRBV7-9, with TRBD2 matching over 7 bases. CDR1 is SEHNR, CDR2 FQNEAQ, per germline (reference sequence). The ends lost 5 bases at V and 2 bases at J; junction bases unmatched: 6. This CDR3 is 16 amino acids long. The CDR3 DNA sequence: TGTGCCAGCAGCCCCCGGGCGGGAGCTGGGGCCAACGTCCTGACTTTC. This translates into CASSPRAGAGANVLTF.

This clonotype has a handful of counts. This chain joins TRBV7-2 and TRBJ2-5; possibly TRBD2 for D (6 bases). The CDR3 spans 17 residues. Trimming left V 0 bases short and J 1 base short, with 15 bases between. CDR1 SGHTA and CDR2 FQGNSA come from the germline V gene. In DNA form, the CDR3 reads TGTGCCAGCAGCTTAGCGCTTCGTGGGGGGATCCAAGAGACCCAGTACTTC. Encoded protein: CASSLALRGGIQETQYF.

This clonotype has just a few counts. The rearrangement uses TRBV15 and TRBJ1-4, with D unclear. Looked up from germline, CDR1 is LNHNV and CDR2 is YYDKDF (reference sequence). The CDR3 extends over 13 amino acids. V dropped 6 bases and J dropped 8 bases, with 13 bases sitting between them. For the CDR3, the DNA is TGTGCCACCAGTAGGACCCTGCAGGAAAAACTGTTTTTT. Translation gives CATSRTLQEKLFF.

This clonotype was recorded many times. This sequence joins TRBV7-2 and TRBJ2-3; TRBD2 agrees at 11 bases. Germline values: CDR1 SGHTA, CDR2 FQGNSA. The CDR3 spans 15 residues. The V gene end was trimmed by 5 bases and the J gene end by 6 bases; junction bases not matched to a gene: 7. The CDR3 DNA is TGTGCCAGCAGCACGACTAGCGGGGTAATCGATACGCAGTATTTT. Protein product: CASSTTSGVIDTQYF.

Only a few counts were recorded for this clonotype. The J gene is TRBJ1-4, the V gene TRBV6-1, with no clear D. This CDR3 region has 15 residues. Per germline, CDR1 MNHNS and CDR2 SASEGT. V gave up 7 bases and J gave up 2 bases, with 14 bases separating them. The CDR3 DNA follows: TGTGCCAGCATGCGCGGGTCGTGGACTAATGAAAAACTGTTTTTT. Translating gives CASMRGSWTNEKLFF.

This sequence joins TRBV25-1 and TRBJ2-1; maybe TRBD2 (6 bases). CDR1 MGHDK and CDR2 SYGVNS come from the germline V gene. The CDR3 runs to 13 residues. V gave up 6 bases and J gave up 8 bases, with 14 bases separating them. For the CDR3, the DNA is TGTGCCAGCAGGCTAGGAGGGTCGGATGAGCAGTTCTTC. Residues: CASRLGGSDEQFF. Full variable domain (outside the CDR3, taken from reference TRBV25-1 and TRBJ2-1): EADIYQTPRYLVIGTGKKITLECSQTMGHDKMYWYQQDPGMELHLIHYSYGVNSTEKGDLSSESTVSRIRTEHFPLTLESARPSHTSQYLCASRLGGSDEQFFGPGTRLTVL.

The rearrangement links TRBV7-9 to TRBJ2-3, with D possibly TRBD1 on 6 matching bases. Trimming removed 1 base at V and 1 base at J, with 12 bases between. Germline V gives CDR1 SEHNR, CDR2 FQNEAQ (reference sequence). The CDR3 spans 16 residues. The CDR3 here is CASSLVAGEGTDTQYF. The CDR3 DNA is TGTGCCAGCAGCTTAGTAGCAGGGGAAGGCACAGATACGCAGTATTTT. The full variable domain, in which reference TRBV7-9 and TRBJ2-3 provide the parts outside the CDR3, is DTGVSQNPRHKITKRGQNVTFRCDPISEHNRLYWYRQTLGQGPEFLTYFQNEAQLEKSRLLSDRFSAERPKGSFSTLEIQRTEQGDSAMYLCASSLVAGEGTDTQYFGPGTRLTVL.

V is TRBV20-1 and J is TRBJ2-2; D unclear. The germline CDR1 and CDR2 sequences are DFQATT and SNEGSKA (reference sequence). V was trimmed by 4 bases and J by 2 bases, leaving 8 bases between them. The length of the CDR3 is 13 residues. In nucleotides, the CDR3 is TGCAGTGCTAAGGAAATAAACACCGGGGAGCTGTTTTTT. It specifies CSAKEINTGELFF.

This rearrangement joins TRBV7-2 to TRBJ2-1; tentative D call: TRBD2 (5 bases). Germline V lookup: CDR1 SGHTA, CDR2 FQGNSA. Trimming stripped 1 base from V and 7 bases from J, with 17 bases between. There are 16 residues in the CDR3. The CDR3 DNA follows: TGTGCCAGCAGCTTAGTGTTGGCGCTCTCGGGAAATGAGCAGTTCTTC. Translated: CASSLVLALSGNEQFF.

This rearrangement joins TRBV20-1 to TRBJ2-7; no firm D call. CDR1 is DFQATT, CDR2 SNEGSKA, per germline (reference sequence). V dropped 2 bases and J dropped 0 bases, with 5 bases sitting between them. This CDR3 region has 12 residues. The CDR3 reads CSARLVSYEQYF. CDR3 coding DNA: TGCAGTGCTAGACTGGTCTCCTACGAGCAGTACTTC.

This rearrangement joins TRBV4-1 to TRBJ2-7; TRBD2 might be the D (6 bases). V shed 2 bases and J shed 6 bases, with 14 bases lying between them. Germline V gene data show CDR1 as MGHRA and CDR2 as YSYEKL. This CDR3 contains 14 residues. In nucleotides, the CDR3 is TGCGCCAGCAGCCAAACCGGGACTGGCGGCGAGCAGTACTTC. Protein: CASSQTGTGGEQYF.

V is TRBV20-1 and J is TRBJ2-6; D is uncertain. The germline V and J ends were trimmed by 5 bases and 0 bases, with 17 bases remaining between them. The germline CDR1 and CDR2 sequences are DFQATT and SNEGSKA (reference sequence). This CDR3 spans 17 amino acids. The CDR3 region has the DNA TGCAGTGCTTTAGGACCTGGAGTCACCTCTGGGGCCAACGTCCTGACTTTC. Protein: CSALGPGVTSGANVLTF.

This clonotype was observed a handful of times. The chain uses TRBV29-1 and TRBJ2-3; 11 bases match TRBD2. There are 15 residues in the CDR3. CDR1 and CDR2 from the germline V gene are SQVTM and ANQGSEA. J was trimmed by 6 bases and V by 4 bases; bases with no gene match: 9. CDR3 residues: CSVVVAGGPADTQYF. For the CDR3, the DNA is TGCAGCGTTGTCGTAGCGGGGGGGCCTGCGGATACGCAGTATTTT.